This T cell receptor beta chain was observed in a study of blood T cell repertoires in COVID-19 (dated by TCRdb to the early 2020s). Some background on the complete study: Collaborator samples came from the United States, Italy and Spain and covered acute and convalescent phases of COVID-19. HLA class I and class II types, where available, came from metadata supplied by the sample provider rather than from assay-based typing. The repertoires were released in a freely available public database meant as a resource for research on the immune response to SARS-CoV-2. A de-identified subject ID, COVID-19 status, age in years and sex were almost always included in the sample metadata. The material from the prospective study consisted of cDNA or gDNA derived from T cells, B-cell-depleted T cells, or PBMCs. The samples were drawn from the first 160 participants of the ongoing ImmuneRACE study and from over 950 subjects provided by 6 global collaborators. Subjects who had been exposed to COVID-19, were actively infected with it, or had recovered from it provided the deeply sampled blood TCRbeta repertoires that made up the dataset. Results and caveats for the whole study, not just this receptor: The amount of clinical and demographic metadata varied by source and participant and was provided uncurated.

One collaborating source in Seattle enrolled patients during active infection and followed them longitudinally through the course of disease. Collaborating institutions collected whole blood in K2EDTA tubes following their own protocols. For TCRbeta analysis, collaborator samples were shipped as frozen whole blood, as isolated PBMCs, or as DNA extracted from either sample type. There are 14 amino acids in the CDR3, from cysteine to phenylalanine inclusive. The sequence is cut down to CDR3 DNA, 42 bases in frame from base 1. The germline V gene (reference sequence) supplies CDR1 LGHDT and CDR2 YNNKEL. After removal of 5 bases from V and 3 bases from J, the junction retains 6 bases not matched to a gene. TCRbeta CDR3 regions were amplified from genomic DNA using the immunoSEQ Assay, a bias-controlled multiplex PCR. In the paper's pipeline: Within the assay, amplification of reference gene primers was used to estimate how many nucleated cells each sample contained. Sequence reads were collapsed and filtered to measure the absolute abundance of every unique TCRbeta CDR3 rearrangement. For each sample, productive Simpson clonality was calculated as the square root of Simpson's diversity index across productive rearrangements. What TCRdb holds here is the immuneACCESS table cut down to in-frame rearrangements. Part of the clones is not present; checked against another copy, under half of the missing clones reflect an unresolved V gene, and the others are unexplained. Clone size and the V and J calls come from that table; the DNA yielded D and trimming. The sample table holds about 240,000 clones, of which roughly 86% were seen once. The ten largest account for 10% of the sample.

A note on this clone: Its antigen specificity is not known. Per-nucleotide qualities are absent, and no much larger clonotype sits a single base away.

Recombination connected TRBV3-1 (or the pseudogene TRBV3-2) to TRBJ1-1; 7 of the junction bases match TRBD1. This TCR came from a woman aged 45 to 65 with COVID-19, enrolled during active disease. Specimen: peripheral blood. Here the CDR3 is given as CASSLTRGDTEAFF. In nucleotides, the sequence is TGTGCCAGCAGCTTAACCAGGGGGGACACTGAAGCTTTCTTT.